Reported below is one T cell receptor beta chain. Its antigen is not known. Primers included in the PCR were 60 Vbeta and 13 Jbeta primers. Repertoires were generated with immunoSEQ multiplex PCR, while TCRdb's copy carries only in-frame clones and drops some. The data show about 68,000 clones, roughly four fifths seen once. Healthy bone marrow donors supplied every sample. This record comes from a study of cytomegalovirus exposure and HLA in healthy donors. Across the study: In terms of ancestry, the Caucasian-associated cluster contained around 79% of the approximately 380 genotyped donors.

Study results and limitations: A later analysis showed HLA-associated TCR beta chains outstripping equally common others in clonal expansion. Among immune exposure information, only CMV serostatus was available.

With V trimmed by 6 bases and J by 8 bases, 11 bases remained unmatched. CDR1 and CDR2 from the germline V gene are MNHNS and SASEGT. The CDR3 extends over 15 amino acids. The specimen sequenced was PBMCs. The receptor comes from a human donor in good health. The V and J genes are TRBV6-1 and TRBJ1-2; TRBD1 matches 11 bases. The CDR3 protein is CASSPDRGRLGGYTF. CDR3 DNA sequence: TGTGCCAGCAGCCCGGACAGGGGGCGCCTTGGAGGCTACACCTTC.